Below, 22 T cell receptor beta chains from the same sample are listed, as sequenced in a study of CD8 T cells in Susac syndrome. Random hexamers served to reverse transcribe roughly 0.5 to 1 ug RNA. One entry per CDR3 protein results from TCRdb running MiXCR on the immunoSEQ multiplex PCR reads. The sample shows about 120,000 distinct CDR3 sequences, nearly 96% of them seen only once. The material sequenced was CD4+ T cells from PBMCs. The source of these receptors is a human donor with Susac syndrome.

This clonotype was recorded once. The chain employs TRBV20-1 and TRBJ1-5; no firm D call. Per the germline V gene, CDR1 is DFQATT and CDR2 is SNEGSKA (reference sequence). The CDR3 totals 13 residues. The V gene lost 1 base and the J gene lost 0 bases, with 4 bases spanning the gap. The CDR3 DNA follows: TGCAGTGCTAGAGGTCTTAGCAATCAGCCCCAGCATTTT. The encoded protein is CSARGLSNQPQHF.

The chain combines TRBV3-1 with TRBJ2-5; tentatively, D is TRBD2 (6 bases). The germline V gene has CDR1 LGHDT and CDR2 YNNKEL (reference sequence). The CDR3 is made up of 15 amino acids. Trimming took off 0 bases at V and 7 bases at J, with 15 bases between the two ends. The CDR3 sequence: CASSQDLGGIRTQYF. The CDR3 coding sequence is TGTGCCAGCAGCCAAGACTTGGGCGGGATTAGGACCCAGTACTTC.

The chain is built from TRBV29-1 and TRBJ2-5; tentatively, D is TRBD1 (6 bases). Per the germline V gene, CDR1 is SQVTM and CDR2 is ANQGSEA. The germline V and J ends were trimmed by 7 bases and 4 bases, with 25 bases remaining between them. The CDR3 has 16 amino acids. CDR3 sequence reads: CSALPRLNRGGETQYF. The CDR3 coding sequence is TGCAGCGCCCTCCCCAGGTTGAACCGAGGGGGAGAGACCCAGTACTTC.

The chain combines TRBV30 with TRBJ1-4; a weak D match, TRBD1 (5 bases). In germline, CDR1 is GTSNPN, CDR2 SVGIG (reference sequence). V lost 1 base and J lost 1, with 7 bases in between. This CDR3 comprises 14 residues. The CDR3 region is CAWSATVTNEKLFF. As DNA, the CDR3 is TGTGCCTGGAGTGCGACAGTAACTAATGAAAAACTGTTTTTT.

The genes are TRBV20-1 and TRBJ2-3, with 11 bases that match TRBD2. The J segment lost 6 bases and the V segment lost 6 bases, leaving 14 bases of the junction unmatched. Looked up from germline, CDR1 is DFQATT and CDR2 is SNEGSKA (reference sequence). This CDR3 region has 16 residues. CDR3 region: CSALAEVAGGMDTQYF. In nucleotides, the CDR3 is TGCAGTGCCTTAGCCGAGGTAGCGGGAGGGATGGATACGCAGTATTTT.

The V and J genes are TRBV2 and TRBJ1-1; tentative D call: TRBD1 (6 bases). Between the trimmed V and J ends, which lost 6 bases and 4 bases, there was a span of 15 bases. The CDR3 is 14 amino acids. Looked up from germline, CDR1 is SNHLY and CDR2 is FYNNEI. The CDR3 loop is CASRPDRGPTEAFF. Written as DNA, the CDR3 is TGTGCCAGCAGGCCGGACAGAGGCCCCACTGAAGCTTTCTTT. The complete variable domain, with remaining parts taken from reference TRBV2 and TRBJ1-1, reads EPEVTQTPSHQVTQMGQEVILRCVPISNHLYFYWYRQILGQKVEFLVSFYNNEISEKSEIFDDQFSVERPDGSNFTLKIRSTKLEDSAMYFCASRPDRGPTEAFFGQGTRLTVV.

The V gene is TRBV10-3, the J gene TRBJ1-5; perhaps TRBD1 as D (6 bases). CDR1 is ENHRY and CDR2 is SYGVKD in the germline V gene. CDR3 length: 15 amino acids. Trimming shortened V by 2 bases and J by 7 bases, and 15 bases separated the two germline ends. The CDR3 spells CAISETQGGGQPQHF. In DNA form, the CDR3 reads TGTGCCATCAGTGAGACACAGGGTGGGGGACAGCCCCAGCATTTT.

This chain uses TRBV5-1 with TRBJ2-1; 7 nucleotides align to TRBD1. CDR1 and CDR2 (germline): SGHRS, YFSETQ. V dropped 7 bases and J dropped 0; count of bases not matched to a gene: 10. This CDR3 contains 16 residues. The CDR3 nucleotides are TGCGCCAGCGGTAGGGACAGTCCGAGCTCCTACAATGAGCAGTTCTTC. This codes for CASGRDSPSSYNEQFF.

The chain recombines TRBV4-2 with TRBJ2-1; 10 nucleotides match TRBD2. CDR3 length equals 15 residues. The trim removed 0 bases at V and 9 bases at J, leaving 5 bases unmatched. Germline V gene lookup returns CDR1 LGHNA and CDR2 YNFKEQ. The CDR3 DNA follows: TGTGCCAGCAGCCAAGATGCGACTAGCGGGCCTGAGCAGTTCTTC. Encoded protein: CASSQDATSGPEQFF.

The rearrangement uses TRBV20-1 and TRBJ1-1, with D unclear. Deletions cut 6 bases from V and 4 bases from J, with 9 bases between. This CDR3 region has 11 residues. The germline gives CDR1 DFQATT, CDR2 SNEGSKA (reference sequence). The CDR3 sequence is CSAEHSTEAFF. CDR3 DNA sequence: TGCAGTGCAGAGCACAGCACTGAAGCTTTCTTT.

The table lists this clonotype with a count of one. Germline is not matched at one junction end, which may reflect a read error. The V and J genes are TRBV18 and TRBJ2-6, with D possibly being TRBD1 (5 bases). CDR3 length: 18 amino acids. Germline values: CDR1 KGHSH, CDR2 LQKENI. CDR3 protein: CASSPELLTNSGANVRTF. CDR3 coding DNA: TGTGCCAGCTCACCAGAGCTCCTTACCAACTCTGGGGCCAACGTCCGGACTTTC.

Only one count was recorded for this clonotype. CDR3 amino acids: CATSDSHRAGTDTQYF. In nucleotides, the CDR3 is TGTGCCACCAGTGACTCCCACAGGGCGGGCACAGATACGCAGTATTTT. V and J are TRBV24-1 and TRBJ2-3, with a possible D match to TRBD1 (6 bases). Trimming left V 4 bases short and J 1 base short, with 14 bases between. Germline V gene data show CDR1 as KGHDR and CDR2 as SFDVKD. The length of the CDR3 is 16 residues.

The chain has TRBV5-6 and TRBJ2-2, with D hard to call. From germline, CDR1 is SGHDT and CDR2 YYEEEE. This CDR3 is 13 amino acids long. The V end was cut by 9 bases, the J end by 7 bases, with 16 bases between. DNA for the CDR3: TGTGCCACCCAACCTTGGGTCCACGGGGAGCTGTTTTTT. Translating it yields CATQPWVHGELFF. Combining the CDR3 with reference TRBV5-6 and TRBJ2-2 gives the whole variable domain DAGVTQSPTHLIKTRGQQVTLRCSPKSGHDTVSWYQQALGQGPQFIFQYYEEEERQRGNFPDRFSGHQFPNYSSELNVNALLLGDSALYLCATQPWVHGELFFGEGSRLTVL.

V gene TRBV9 combines with J gene TRBJ2-7, with D uncertain. V was clipped by 2 bases and J by 2 bases, with 14 bases between them. In germline, CDR1 is SGDLS, CDR2 YYNGEE. CDR3 length: 15 amino acids. This CDR3 reads CASSVRSAATYEQYF. CDR3 coding DNA: TGTGCCAGCAGCGTCCGAAGCGCAGCAACCTACGAGCAGTACTTC. Together with reference TRBV9 and TRBJ2-7, the CDR3 gives the full variable domain: DSGVTQTPKHLITATGQRVTLRCSPRSGDLSVYWYQQSLDQGLQFLIQYYNGEERAKGNILERFSAQQFPDLHSELNLSSLELGDSALYFCASSVRSAATYEQYFGPGTRLTVT.

The gene calls are TRBV12-3 or TRBV12-4 and TRBJ1-5; 10 nucleotides align to TRBD1. The V gene end was trimmed by 6 bases and the J gene end by 6 bases; junction bases not matched to a gene: 5. The CDR3 sequence is 14 residues long. The CDR3 DNA sequence: TGTGCCAGCAGAACCGGGACAGGGGCTCAGCCCCAGCATTTT. It translates to CASRTGTGAQPQHF.

The V call is TRBV3-1, the J call TRBJ2-3; 7 bases are a match to TRBD2. V was clipped by 0 bases and J by 2 bases; unmatched bases: 2. Germline V gene sequence: CDR1 LGHDT, CDR2 YNNKEL (reference sequence). The CDR3 runs to 15 residues. CDR3 bases: TGTGCCAGCAGCCAAGACGCGGGGGTCACAGATACGCAGTATTTT. Translated, it gives CASSQDAGVTDTQYF.

The chain uses TRBV12-3 or TRBV12-4 and TRBJ2-1; 8 bases are a match to TRBD2. Trimming took 2 bases from V and 7 from J; bases not matched to a gene: 4. The CDR3 has 14 residues. The CDR3 is CASSLRAGENEQFF. The CDR3 DNA follows: TGTGCCAGCAGTTTAAGAGCGGGAGAAAATGAGCAGTTCTTC.

V is TRBV7-2 and J is TRBJ2-3, with D uncertain. V was shortened by 3 bases and J by 4 bases, with 8 bases between the two germline ends. Germline V gene lookup returns CDR1 SGHTA and CDR2 FQGNSA. The CDR3 has 13 amino acids. CDR3 bases: TGTGCCAGCAGCTTCGGGTTCCCAGATACGCAGTATTTT. It codes for CASSFGFPDTQYF. Using reference TRBV7-2 and TRBJ2-3 for the parts outside the CDR3, the full variable domain is GAGVSQSPSNKVTEKGKDVELRCDPISGHTALYWYRQSLGQGLEFLIYFQGNSAPDKSGLPSDRFSAERTGGSVSTLTIQRTQQEDSAVYLCASSFGFPDTQYFGPGTRLTVL.

The rearrangement uses TRBV20-1 and TRBJ2-7, with a tentative D call TRBD1 (5 bases). Germline V lookup: CDR1 DFQATT, CDR2 SNEGSKA (reference sequence). Trimming left V 5 bases short and J 0 bases short, with 5 bases between. The CDR3 is 11 residues long. The CDR3 DNA sequence: TGCAGTGCTGACAGCTCCTACGAGCAGTACTTC. Amino acids: CSADSSYEQYF.

V gene TRBV5-1 combines with J gene TRBJ2-3; 13 bases are shared with TRBD2. The length of the CDR3 is 16 residues. Germline lookup yields CDR1 SGHRS and CDR2 YFSETQ. V lost 5 bases and J lost 4; bases outside the gene matches: 7. Here the CDR3 reads CASRGLAGMEADTQYF. The CDR3 bases are TGCGCCAGCAGGGGACTAGCGGGAATGGAGGCAGATACGCAGTATTTT.

V and J are TRBV27 and TRBJ2-3, with D uncertain. CDR3 length: 15 residues. CDR1 is MNHEY, CDR2 SMNVEV, per germline (reference sequence). V was pared by 10 bases and J by 2 bases, with 19 bases between. Here the CDR3 reads CANNQRSPPTDTQYF. In nucleotides, the CDR3 is TGTGCCAACAACCAAAGGAGTCCCCCCACAGATACGCAGTATTTT.

The gene calls are TRBV11-2 and TRBJ2-1, with D unresolved. The V end lost 3 bases, the J end lost 6 bases, and 6 bases lay between the germline ends. The CDR3 runs to 12 residues. Germline V gives CDR1 SGHAT, CDR2 FQNNGV. CDR3 in DNA: TGTGCCAGCAGCTTTAGCAGCAATGAGCAGTTCTTC. Residues: CASSFSSNEQFF. The variable domain in full, with the rest retrieved from reference TRBV11-2 and TRBJ2-1, is EAGVAQSPRYKIIEKRQSVAFWCNPISGHATLYWYQQILGQGPKLLIQFQNNGVVDDSQLPKDRFSAERLKGVDSTLKIQPAKLEDSAVYLCASSFSSNEQFFGPGTRLTVL.